The TCR beta chain described here comes from a study of cytomegalovirus exposure and HLA in healthy donors. Study observations and caveats: Common viral pathogens were later found to be apparently linked to several of the most significant clusters. Per a prior analysis, the majority of TCR beta V segments were productive roughly 87% or roughly 30% of the time. Based on reports, TCR beta sequences accurately predicted HLA-A and HLA-B alleles for most subjects.

With regard to this clone: The antigen remains undetermined.

Germline trimming cut 0 bases from V and 1 base from J; bases unmatched to any gene: 2. CDR3 length: 16 residues. Germline-derived CDR1 and CDR2 are SEHNR and FQNEAQ (reference sequence). Samples came from healthy bone marrow donors. Use of 60 Vbeta and 13 Jbeta primers characterized the PCR. Sequencing used immunoSEQ multiplex PCR; TCRdb keeps in-frame clones, though not all of them. Among some 130,000 clones listed, approximately 80% were seen once. The J gene is TRBJ2-2, the V gene TRBV7-9; 7 nucleotides line up with TRBD2. The clonotype comes from a man between 25 and 39 years old in good health and CMV-seronegative. Specimen: PBMCs. CDR3 coding DNA: TGTGCCAGCAGCTTAGCTTCGGGAGGGAACACCGGGGAGCTGTTTTTT. This gives the protein CASSLASGGNTGELFF.